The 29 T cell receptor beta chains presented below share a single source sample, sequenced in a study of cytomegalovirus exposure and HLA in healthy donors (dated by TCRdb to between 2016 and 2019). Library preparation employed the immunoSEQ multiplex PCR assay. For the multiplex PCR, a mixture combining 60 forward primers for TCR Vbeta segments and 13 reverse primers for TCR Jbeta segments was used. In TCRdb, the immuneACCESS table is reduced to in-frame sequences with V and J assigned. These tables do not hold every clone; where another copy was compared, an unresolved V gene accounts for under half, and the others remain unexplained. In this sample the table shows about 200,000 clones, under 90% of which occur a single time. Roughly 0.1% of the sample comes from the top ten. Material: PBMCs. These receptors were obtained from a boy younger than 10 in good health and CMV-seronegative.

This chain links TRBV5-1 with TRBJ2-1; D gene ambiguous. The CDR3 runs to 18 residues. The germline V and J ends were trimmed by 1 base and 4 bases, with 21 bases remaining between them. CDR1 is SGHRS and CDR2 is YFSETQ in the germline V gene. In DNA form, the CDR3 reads TGCGCCAGCAGCTTGCCAAAAGGTGATGTACTACTTTACAATGAGCAGTTCTTC. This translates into CASSLPKGDVLLYNEQFF.

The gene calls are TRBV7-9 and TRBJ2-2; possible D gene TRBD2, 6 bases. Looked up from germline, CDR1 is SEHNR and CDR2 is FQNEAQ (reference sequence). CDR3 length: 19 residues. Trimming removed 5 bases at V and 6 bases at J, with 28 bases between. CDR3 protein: CASSIKTGEQALRAGELFF. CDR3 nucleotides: TGTGCCAGCAGCATAAAGACGGGGGAGCAGGCTTTACGAGCCGGGGAGCTGTTTTTT.

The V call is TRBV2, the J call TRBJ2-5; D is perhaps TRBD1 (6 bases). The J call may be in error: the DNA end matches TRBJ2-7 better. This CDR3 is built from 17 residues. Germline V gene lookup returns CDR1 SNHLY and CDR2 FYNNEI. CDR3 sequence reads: CASSGFQGPESSYEQYF. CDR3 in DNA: TGTGCCAGCAGTGGGTTTCAGGGGCCCGAAAGCTCCTACGAGCAGTACTTC.

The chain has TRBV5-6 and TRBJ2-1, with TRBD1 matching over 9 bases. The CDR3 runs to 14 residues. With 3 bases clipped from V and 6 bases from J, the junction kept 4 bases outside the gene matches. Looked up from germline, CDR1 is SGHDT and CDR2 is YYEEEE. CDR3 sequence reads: CASSWGTGSNEQFF. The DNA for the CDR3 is TGTGCCAGCAGCTGGGGGACAGGGAGCAATGAGCAGTTCTTC.

CDR3 sequence (DNA): TGTGCCAGCAGCCCAGACAGAGGCACAGATACGCAGTATTTT. It translates to CASSPDRGTDTQYF. The chain carries TRBV6-4 and TRBJ2-3; a weak D match, TRBD1 (5 bases). CDR3 length: 14 amino acids. Germline V gene sequence: CDR1 MRHNA, CDR2 SNTAGT. V lost 6 bases to trimming and J lost 1 base, with 11 bases between them.

CDR3 in amino acids: CASSPYRGSYEQYF. CDR3 DNA: TGTGCCAGCAGTCCCTACAGGGGATCCTACGAGCAGTACTTC. This chain connects TRBV27 to TRBJ2-7; 7 bases fit TRBD1. The V gene end was trimmed by 5 bases and the J gene end by 1 base; junction bases not matched to a gene: 5. Germline CDR1 is MNHEY and CDR2 is SMNVEV (reference sequence). The CDR3 totals 14 residues.

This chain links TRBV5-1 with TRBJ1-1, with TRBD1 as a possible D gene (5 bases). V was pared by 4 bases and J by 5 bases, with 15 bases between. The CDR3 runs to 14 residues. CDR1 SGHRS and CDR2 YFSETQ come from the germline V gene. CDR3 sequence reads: CASSATGSGTEAFF. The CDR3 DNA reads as TGCGCCAGCAGCGCCACAGGTAGTGGGACTGAAGCTTTCTTT. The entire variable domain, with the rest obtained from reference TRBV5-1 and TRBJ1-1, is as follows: KAGVTQTPRYLIKTRGQQVTLSCSPISGHRSVSWYQQTPGQGLQFLFEYFSETQRNKGNFPGRFSGRQFSNSRSEMNVSTLELGDSALYLCASSATGSGTEAFFGQGTRLTVV.

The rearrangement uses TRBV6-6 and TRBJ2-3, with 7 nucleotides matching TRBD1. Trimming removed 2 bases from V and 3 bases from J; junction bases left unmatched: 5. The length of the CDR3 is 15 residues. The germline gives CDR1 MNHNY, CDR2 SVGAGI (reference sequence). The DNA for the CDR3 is TGTGCCAGCAGTTACAGAGGGGGCGCGACAGATACGCAGTATTTT. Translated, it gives CASSYRGGATDTQYF.

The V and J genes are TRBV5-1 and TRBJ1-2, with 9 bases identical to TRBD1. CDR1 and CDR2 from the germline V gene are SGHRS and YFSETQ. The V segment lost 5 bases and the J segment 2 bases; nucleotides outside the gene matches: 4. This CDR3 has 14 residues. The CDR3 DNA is TGCGCCAGCAGGCAACAGGGGGCCAACTATGGCTACACCTTC. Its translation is CASRQQGANYGYTF.

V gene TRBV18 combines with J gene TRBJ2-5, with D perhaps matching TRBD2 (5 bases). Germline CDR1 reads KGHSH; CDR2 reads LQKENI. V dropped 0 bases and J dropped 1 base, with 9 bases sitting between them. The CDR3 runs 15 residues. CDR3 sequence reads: CASSPPASLQETQYF. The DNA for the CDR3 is TGTGCCAGCTCACCACCGGCTAGCCTCCAAGAGACCCAGTACTTC. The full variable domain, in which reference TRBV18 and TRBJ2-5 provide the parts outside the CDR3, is NAGVMQNPRHLVRRRGQEARLRCSPMKGHSHVYWYRQLPEEGLKFMVYLQKENIIDESGMPKERFSAEFPKEGPSILRIQQVVRGDSAAYFCASSPPASLQETQYFGPGTRLLVL.

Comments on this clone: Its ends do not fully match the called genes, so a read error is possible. The CDR3 protein is CASSLAQRQVTEVFF. As DNA, the CDR3 is TGTGCCAGCAGCTTAGCGCAGAGACAGGTCACTGAAGTTTTCTTT. The V gene is TRBV7-8, the J gene TRBJ1-1; the D gene is possibly TRBD1 (6 bases). There are 15 residues in the CDR3. Germline V gene lookup returns CDR1 SGHVS and CDR2 FQNEAQ. The full variable domain, in which reference TRBV7-8 and TRBJ1-1 provide the parts outside the CDR3, is GAGVSQSPRYKVAKRGQDVALRCDPISGHVSLFWYQQALGQGPEFLTYFQNEAQLDKSGLPSDRFFAERPEGSVSTLKIQRTQQEDSAVYLCASSLAQRQVTEVFFGQGTRLTVV.

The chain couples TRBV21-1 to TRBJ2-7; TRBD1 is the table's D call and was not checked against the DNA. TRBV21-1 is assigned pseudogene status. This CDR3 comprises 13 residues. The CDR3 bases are TGTGCCAGCAGGCGGGACAGGGTGAGTGAGCAGTACTTC. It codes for CASRRDRVSEQYF.

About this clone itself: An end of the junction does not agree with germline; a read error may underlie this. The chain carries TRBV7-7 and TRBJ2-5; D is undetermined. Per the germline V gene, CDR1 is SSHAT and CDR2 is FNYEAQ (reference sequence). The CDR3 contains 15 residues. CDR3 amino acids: CASSLFLHSQETQYF. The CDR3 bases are TGTGCTAGCAGCTTATTTTTGCACTCACAAGAGACCCAGTACTTC.

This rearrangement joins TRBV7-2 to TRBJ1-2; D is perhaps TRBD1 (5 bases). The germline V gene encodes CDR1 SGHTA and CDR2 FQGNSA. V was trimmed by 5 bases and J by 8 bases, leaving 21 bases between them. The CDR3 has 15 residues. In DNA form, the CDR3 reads TGTGCCAGCAGCCTATCCCGGGAGGGAGAGGGGGGCTACACCTTC. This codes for CASSLSREGEGGYTF.

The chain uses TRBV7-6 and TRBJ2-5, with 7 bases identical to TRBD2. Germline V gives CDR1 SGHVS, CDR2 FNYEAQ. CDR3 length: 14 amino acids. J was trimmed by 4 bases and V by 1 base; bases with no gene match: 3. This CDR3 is CASSLGASGETQYF. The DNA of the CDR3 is TGTGCCAGCAGCTTAGGGGCTAGCGGAGAGACCCAGTACTTC.

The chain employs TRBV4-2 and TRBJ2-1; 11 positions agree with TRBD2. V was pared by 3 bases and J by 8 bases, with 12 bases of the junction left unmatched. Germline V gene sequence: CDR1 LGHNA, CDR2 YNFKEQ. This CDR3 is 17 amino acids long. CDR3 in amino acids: CASSQGVSGGAIHEQFF. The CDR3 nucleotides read TGTGCCAGCAGCCAGGGAGTTAGCGGGGGGGCGATCCATGAGCAGTTCTTC.

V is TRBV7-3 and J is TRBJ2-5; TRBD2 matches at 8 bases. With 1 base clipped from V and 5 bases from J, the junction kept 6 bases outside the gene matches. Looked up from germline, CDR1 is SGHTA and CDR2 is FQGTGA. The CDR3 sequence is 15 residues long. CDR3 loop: CASSLSRGGRETQYF. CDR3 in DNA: TGTGCCAGCAGCTTAAGCCGGGGGGGCCGGGAGACCCAGTACTTC.

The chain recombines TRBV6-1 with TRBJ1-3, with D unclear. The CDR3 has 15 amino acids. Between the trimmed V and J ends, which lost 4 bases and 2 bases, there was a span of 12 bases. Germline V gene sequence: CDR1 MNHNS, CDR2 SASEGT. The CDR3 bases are TGTGCCAGCAGTGGATCTCTGGAGCCTGGAAACACCATATATTTT. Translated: CASSGSLEPGNTIYF.

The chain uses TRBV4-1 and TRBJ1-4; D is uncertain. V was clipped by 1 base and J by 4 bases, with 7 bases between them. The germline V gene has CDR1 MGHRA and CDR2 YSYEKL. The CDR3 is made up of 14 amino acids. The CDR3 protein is CASSQGSLNEKLFF. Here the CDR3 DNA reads TGCGCCAGCAGCCAAGGTAGTCTTAATGAAAAACTGTTTTTT.

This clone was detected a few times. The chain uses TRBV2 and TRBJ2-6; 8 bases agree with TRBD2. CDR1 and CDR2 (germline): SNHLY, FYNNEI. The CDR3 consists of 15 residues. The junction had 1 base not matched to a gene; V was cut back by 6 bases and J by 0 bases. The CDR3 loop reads CASSGGGSGANVLTF. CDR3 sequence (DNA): TGTGCCAGCAGCGGGGGGGGCTCTGGGGCCAACGTCCTGACTTTC.

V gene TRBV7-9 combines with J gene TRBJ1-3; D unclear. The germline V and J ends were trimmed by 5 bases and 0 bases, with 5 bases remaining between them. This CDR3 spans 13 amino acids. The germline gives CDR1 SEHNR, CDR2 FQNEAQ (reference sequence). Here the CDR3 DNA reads TGTGCCAGCAGCCCCTTCTCTGGAAACACCATATATTTT. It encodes CASSPFSGNTIYF.

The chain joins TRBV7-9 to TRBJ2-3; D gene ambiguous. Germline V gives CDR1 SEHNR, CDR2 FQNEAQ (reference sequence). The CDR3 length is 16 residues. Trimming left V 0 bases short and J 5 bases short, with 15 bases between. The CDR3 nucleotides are TGTGCCAGCAGCTTAGCTCGAACTGAAGTCGGAGATACGCAGTATTTT. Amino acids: CASSLARTEVGDTQYF.

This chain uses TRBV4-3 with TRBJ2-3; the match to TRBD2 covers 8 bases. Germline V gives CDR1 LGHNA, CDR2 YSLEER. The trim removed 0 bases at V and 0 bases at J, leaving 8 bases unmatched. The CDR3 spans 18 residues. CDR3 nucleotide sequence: TGCGCCAGCAGCCAAGATGGGTTGGCGGGGGGTAGCACAGATACGCAGTATTTT. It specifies CASSQDGLAGGSTDTQYF.

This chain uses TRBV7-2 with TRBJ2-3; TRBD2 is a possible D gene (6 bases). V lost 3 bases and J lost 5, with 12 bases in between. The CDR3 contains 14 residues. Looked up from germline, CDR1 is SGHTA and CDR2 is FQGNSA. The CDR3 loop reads CASSFGGAGDTQYF. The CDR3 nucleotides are TGTGCCAGCAGCTTCGGGGGAGCGGGAGATACGCAGTATTTT.

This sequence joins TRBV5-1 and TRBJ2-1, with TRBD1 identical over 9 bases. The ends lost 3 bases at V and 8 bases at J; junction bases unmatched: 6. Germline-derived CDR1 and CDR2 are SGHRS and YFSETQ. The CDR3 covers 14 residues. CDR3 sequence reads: CASSSGQGGDEQFF. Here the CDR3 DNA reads TGCGCCAGCAGCTCGGGACAGGGTGGGGATGAGCAGTTCTTC.

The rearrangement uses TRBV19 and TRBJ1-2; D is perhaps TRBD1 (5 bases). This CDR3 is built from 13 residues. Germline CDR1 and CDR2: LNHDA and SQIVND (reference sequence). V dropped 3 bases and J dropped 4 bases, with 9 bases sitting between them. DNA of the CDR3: TGTGCCAGTAGTATGGGGCAGCGCTATGGCTACACCTTC. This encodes CASSMGQRYGYTF.

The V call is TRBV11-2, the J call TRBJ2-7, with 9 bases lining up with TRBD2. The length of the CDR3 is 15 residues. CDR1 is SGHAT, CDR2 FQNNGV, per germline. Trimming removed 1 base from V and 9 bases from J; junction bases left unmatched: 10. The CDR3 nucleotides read TGTGCCAGCAGCTTAGTCTCGGCGGGGGGGCGCGTGCAGTACTTC. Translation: CASSLVSAGGRVQYF.

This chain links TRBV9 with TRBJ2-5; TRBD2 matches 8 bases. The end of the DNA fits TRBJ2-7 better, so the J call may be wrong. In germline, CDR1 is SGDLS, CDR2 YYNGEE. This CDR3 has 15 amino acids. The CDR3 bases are TGTGCCAGCAGCGTAGCCGGGGGGGTGTCCTACGAGCAGTACTTC. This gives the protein CASSVAGGVSYEQYF.

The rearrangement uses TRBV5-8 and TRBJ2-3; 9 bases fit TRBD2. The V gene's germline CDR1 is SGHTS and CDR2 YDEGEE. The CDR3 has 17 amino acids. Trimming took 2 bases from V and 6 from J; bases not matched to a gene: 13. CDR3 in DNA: TGTGCCAGCAGCTTTGCGGGACTAGCAGTGGGGCGGGATACGCAGTATTTT. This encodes CASSFAGLAVGRDTQYF.